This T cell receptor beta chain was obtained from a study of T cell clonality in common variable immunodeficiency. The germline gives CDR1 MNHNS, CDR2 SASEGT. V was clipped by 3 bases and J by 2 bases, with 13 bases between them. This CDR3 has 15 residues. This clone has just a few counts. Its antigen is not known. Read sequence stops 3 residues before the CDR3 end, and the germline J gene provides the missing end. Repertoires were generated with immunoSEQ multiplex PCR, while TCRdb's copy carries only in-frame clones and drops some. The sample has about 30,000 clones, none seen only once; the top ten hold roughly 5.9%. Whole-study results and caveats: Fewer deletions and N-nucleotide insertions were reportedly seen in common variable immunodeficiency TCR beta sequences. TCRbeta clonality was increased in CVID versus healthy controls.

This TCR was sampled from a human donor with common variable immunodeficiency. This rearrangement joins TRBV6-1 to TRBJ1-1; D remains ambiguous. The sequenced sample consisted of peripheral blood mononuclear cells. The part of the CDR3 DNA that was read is TGTGCCAGCAGTGACGCTTTGCGACTTAACACTGAA. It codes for CASSDALRLNTE. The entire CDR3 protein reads CASSDALRLNTEAFF.